This T cell receptor beta chain was sequenced for a study of T cell responses to AZD1222 COVID-19 vaccine. Sequencing was performed with immunoSEQ multiplex PCR; in TCRdb, only in-frame clones are kept and a portion is missing. This sample has roughly 150,000 clones, with 88% found just once. A note on this clone: Its specificity is unknown.

CDR3 length equals 15 residues. With 1 base removed from V and 4 bases from J, the gap between germline ends came to 12 bases. CDR1 is MNHEY, CDR2 SVGEGT, per germline. Whole-study results and caveats: Repertoire sampling occurred only after the peak T cell response. Dominant at 160-218 and 743-854, vaccine-associated CD4 TCRs also spanned spike. Spike-specific TCR breadth rose after two AZD1222 doses, and depth rose as well.

The sequence came from an adult in good health. The input for sequencing was peripheral blood, taken on day 0 of MenACWY control vaccination. The rearrangement links TRBV6-2 or TRBV6-3 to TRBJ2-3, with D possibly being TRBD2 (5 bases). CDR3 nucleotides: TGTGCCAGCAGTTACTACTATAGCGAGGCAGATACGCAGTATTTT. Residues: CASSYYYSEADTQYF.